This T cell receptor (beta chain) originates from a study of T cell clones after liver transplantation. Broader study findings: Graft donor-reactive T cells may have migrated into the graft rather than being deleted.

This table comes from immunoSEQ multiplex PCR, and its TCRdb copy is limited to in-frame clones, with some not included. This table holds roughly 62,000 clones, around 70% found once. Germline loops: CDR1 SNHLY, CDR2 FYNNEI. The length of the CDR3 is 15 residues. Unmatched junction bases numbered 10, after V lost 5 bases and J lost 8 bases. Comments on this clone: Antigen unknown.

This chain links TRBV2 with TRBJ1-4; TRBD1 matches 8 bases. Sequencing was performed on CD4+ T cells from blood, taken at the roughly 16-month timepoint. The receptor was isolated from a human patient who received a liver transplant. These T cells may partly come from the graft donor. This CDR3 reads CASSRGQGAGEKLFF. The CDR3 nucleotides read TGTGCCAGCAGTCGGGGGCAGGGGGCAGGCGAAAAACTGTTTTTT.